This TCR beta chain was observed in a study of blood T cell repertoires in COVID-19. On the study more broadly: T cells, B-cell-depleted T cells, or PBMCs provided the cDNA or gDNA that served as material.

The CDR3 extends over 13 amino acids. Trimming stripped 0 bases from V and 9 bases from J, with 10 bases between. Germline V CDR1 and CDR2: SGDLS, YYNGEE. TCRdb keeps only in-frame clones here, not all; method: immunoSEQ multiplex PCR. The sample consists of about 73,000 clones, nearly 90% of them appearing once. Sequencing used peripheral blood. The chain employs TRBV9 and TRBJ2-1; D perhaps matches TRBD2 (5 bases). This sequence originates from a man older than 75 with acute or convalescent COVID-19. Here the CDR3 DNA reads TGTGCCAGCAGCGTAGGACAAGGGAGTGAGCAGTTCTTC. Its protein product is CASSVGQGSEQFF.